The 4 T cell receptor beta chains below were found in one sample sequenced in a study of T cell changes during pregnancy in multiple sclerosis. Libraries were prepared by immunoSEQ multiplex PCR; TCRdb keeps only in-frame clonotypes and omits some of them. The sample has over 65,000 clones, around 93% seen once. The material sequenced was peripheral blood, taken in the first trimester of pregnancy. These receptors were taken from a female donor in good health, enrolled as a control in a pregnancy study.

The CDR3 spells CASSQGGGVREKLFF. The CDR3 DNA sequence: TGCGCCAGCAGCCAAGGGGGCGGGGTACGAGAAAAACTGTTTTTT. The chain employs TRBV4-3 and TRBJ1-4, with TRBD1 as a possible D gene (5 bases). The V and J ends lost 1 base and 8 bases respectively, with 14 bases between them. The CDR3 spans 15 residues. Germline CDR1 LGHNA, CDR2 YSLEER.

The chain recombines TRBV7-9 with TRBJ2-2, with D tentatively TRBD2 (5 bases). V was trimmed by 1 base and J by 6 bases, leaving 12 bases between them. This CDR3 has 15 residues. The germline V gene encodes CDR1 SEHNR and CDR2 FQNEAQ (reference sequence). The CDR3 DNA is TGTGCCAGCAGCTTAGGACACGCTAGCCCCGGGGAGCTGTTTTTT. Its protein is CASSLGHASPGELFF.

The DNA of the CDR3 is TGTGCCAGCAGCCCCTCCGAGGGGGCAGGGACCGGGGAGCTGTTTTTT. It specifies CASSPSEGAGTGELFF. The chain carries TRBV7-3 and TRBJ2-2; 7 positions agree with TRBD1. Trimming at V came to 5 bases and at J to 5 bases, leaving 11 bases not matched to a gene. Germline CDR1 SGHTA, CDR2 FQGTGA. The CDR3 length is 16 residues.

J is TRBJ1-4 and V is TRBV18, with D uncertain. Germline lookup yields CDR1 KGHSH and CDR2 LQKENI. V gave up 6 bases and J gave up 0 bases, with 11 bases separating them. The CDR3 length is 15 residues. CDR3 bases: TGTGCCAGCTCTACCGGGAGAACAACTAATGAAAAACTGTTTTTT. Protein: CASSTGRTTNEKLFF.